What follows are 15 T cell receptor beta chains derived from one specimen sequenced in a study of T cell changes during pregnancy in multiple sclerosis. TCRdb keeps only in-frame clones here, not all; method: immunoSEQ multiplex PCR. The data contain 37,000 or so clones, 91% of them singletons. The sequencing used CD4+ T cells from peripheral blood mononuclear cells, collected in the second trimester of pregnancy. The receptors stem from a female donor in good health, enrolled as a control in a pregnancy study.

The rearrangement joins TRBV7-6 to TRBJ2-7, with 12 bases identical to TRBD2. CDR3 size: 17 residues. Germline V gives CDR1 SGHVS, CDR2 FNYEAQ. Germline trimming cut 3 bases from V and 1 base from J; bases unmatched to any gene: 7. CDR3 nucleotides: TGTGCCAGCAGCTTGACTAGCGGGGGCGGAGGGTCCTACGAGCAGTACTTC. The encoded protein is CASSLTSGGGGSYEQYF.

The rearrangement uses TRBV11-2 and TRBJ1-5; the D is unclear. Between the trimmed V and J ends, which lost 0 bases and 4 bases, there was a span of 7 bases. The CDR3 totals 14 residues. Germline CDR1 SGHAT, CDR2 FQNNGV. This CDR3 is CASSLENGNQPQHF. CDR3 DNA sequence: TGTGCCAGCAGCTTAGAAAACGGTAATCAGCCCCAGCATTTT.

The chain carries TRBV7-9 and TRBJ1-5; no clear D. In germline, CDR1 is SEHNR, CDR2 FQNEAQ (reference sequence). The CDR3 has 14 residues. V lost 5 bases to trimming and J lost 7 bases, with 15 bases between them. This CDR3 is CASSHRGFNQPQHF. CDR3 sequence (DNA): TGTGCCAGCAGCCACCGGGGATTTAACCAGCCCCAGCATTTT.

The chain combines TRBV5-1 with TRBJ1-1, with unresolved D. CDR1 SGHRS and CDR2 YFSETQ come from the germline V gene. The CDR3 covers 17 residues. With 2 bases removed from V and 3 bases from J, the gap between germline ends came to 20 bases. The CDR3 loop is CASSFEGNVGRHTEAFF. Written as DNA, the CDR3 is TGCGCCAGCAGCTTCGAGGGAAATGTCGGAAGACACACTGAAGCTTTCTTT.

This rearrangement joins TRBV13 to TRBJ2-6; the match to TRBD1 covers 9 bases. The ends lost 5 bases at V and 0 bases at J; junction bases unmatched: 8. Germline CDR1 reads PRHDT; CDR2 reads FYEKMQ (reference sequence). The CDR3 contains 18 residues. In DNA form, the CDR3 reads TGTGCCAGCAGCAAGGGACAGGGCAAGTTCTCTGGGGCCAACGTCCTGACTTTC. Protein: CASSKGQGKFSGANVLTF.

This clone came up once. The gene calls are TRBV6-6 and TRBJ2-2; the D gene is possibly TRBD2 (5 bases). The V gene's germline CDR1 is MNHNY and CDR2 SVGAGI (reference sequence). The CDR3 covers 14 residues. In DNA, the CDR3 is TGTGCAGGGATGGGGATTTACGGGGACGGGGAGCTGTTTTTT. Protein product: CAGMGIYGDGELFF.

The V gene is TRBV6-6, the J gene TRBJ1-2, with 8 bases identical to TRBD1. With 6 bases clipped from V and 3 bases from J, the junction kept 0 bases outside the gene matches. The CDR3 is 12 amino acids. Germline V gene data show CDR1 as MNHNY and CDR2 as SVGAGI (reference sequence). The CDR3 nucleotides read TGTGCCAGCAGGACAGGGGACTATGGCTACACCTTC. Amino acid sequence: CASRTGDYGYTF.

The V and J genes are TRBV10-2 and TRBJ2-3, with D possibly matching TRBD2 (6 bases). The ends were cut back, 7 bases at V and 1 base at J, with 9 bases in the middle. Germline V gene sequence: CDR1 WSHSY, CDR2 SAAADI. The CDR3 is 13 residues long. CDR3: CASNPGGTDTQYF. In DNA form, the CDR3 reads TGCGCCAGCAACCCGGGGGGCACAGATACGCAGTATTTT.

The V and J genes are TRBV19 and TRBJ1-4; D gene ambiguous. The last part of the DNA fits TRBJ2-2 better; the J call may be wrong. This CDR3 region has 11 residues. CDR1 LNHDA and CDR2 SQIVND come from the germline V gene (reference sequence). CDR3 residues: CASTLGGELFF. DNA for the CDR3: TGTGCCAGTACCCTCGGGGGGGAGCTGTTTTTT.

The genes are TRBV9 and TRBJ2-2; D perhaps matches TRBD1 (5 bases). V lost 3 bases, J lost 6 bases, and 9 bases lay in between. The germline V gene encodes CDR1 SGDLS and CDR2 YYNGEE. The CDR3 loop spans 13 amino acids. In nucleotides, the CDR3 is TGTGCCAGCAGCGGGGGCAGCCCCGGGGAGCTGTTTTTT. The encoded protein is CASSGGSPGELFF.

J is TRBJ1-2 and V is TRBV15; D might be TRBD1 (6 bases). Germline V gives CDR1 LNHNV, CDR2 YYDKDF (reference sequence). The length of the CDR3 is 18 residues. Trimming took 0 bases from V and 0 from J, leaving 17 bases between them. For the CDR3, the DNA is TGTGCCACCAGCAGAGATTACAAAGAGACAGGACCTAACTATGGCTACACCTTC. Protein sequence: CATSRDYKETGPNYGYTF.

V usage is TRBV19 and J usage is TRBJ2-4, with D possibly being TRBD2 (5 bases). Germline-derived CDR1 and CDR2 are LNHDA and SQIVND (reference sequence). The length of the CDR3 is 16 residues. Trimming pared 10 bases from V and 0 bases from J, leaving 19 bases between. DNA for the CDR3: TGTGCCACCGCCCCGAGGGCGGGCCTAGCCAAAAACATTCAGTACTTC. Translated, it gives CATAPRAGLAKNIQYF.

This rearrangement joins TRBV4-2 to TRBJ2-1; D perhaps matches TRBD2 (5 bases). Trimming took 1 base from V and 4 from J, leaving 17 bases between them. The CDR3 runs to 17 residues. Germline CDR1 and CDR2: LGHNA and YNFKEQ. CDR3 sequence (DNA): TGTGCCAGCAGCCAAGGGAATTTAGAGGCGGGTTACAATGAGCAGTTCTTC. It yields the protein CASSQGNLEAGYNEQFF.

Here the CDR3 reads CASSEQGAGGYTF. In DNA form, the CDR3 reads TGTGCCAGCAGTGAACAGGGGGCTGGCGGCTACACCTTC. The chain combines TRBV6-1 with TRBJ1-2; 8 bases are a match to TRBD1. In germline, CDR1 is MNHNS, CDR2 SASEGT. V shed 2 bases, J shed 8 bases, and the junction held 4 bases outside the gene matches. The CDR3 has 13 residues.

The chain links TRBV4-2 to TRBJ1-2; a possible D gene is TRBD1 (6 bases). Germline CDR1 is LGHNA and CDR2 is YNFKEQ. Trimming cost V 0 bases and J 4 bases, with 12 bases left between them. There are 15 residues in the CDR3. The CDR3 region is CASSQDGGLGYGYTF. The CDR3 DNA sequence: TGTGCCAGCAGCCAAGACGGGGGGCTTGGCTATGGCTACACCTTC.